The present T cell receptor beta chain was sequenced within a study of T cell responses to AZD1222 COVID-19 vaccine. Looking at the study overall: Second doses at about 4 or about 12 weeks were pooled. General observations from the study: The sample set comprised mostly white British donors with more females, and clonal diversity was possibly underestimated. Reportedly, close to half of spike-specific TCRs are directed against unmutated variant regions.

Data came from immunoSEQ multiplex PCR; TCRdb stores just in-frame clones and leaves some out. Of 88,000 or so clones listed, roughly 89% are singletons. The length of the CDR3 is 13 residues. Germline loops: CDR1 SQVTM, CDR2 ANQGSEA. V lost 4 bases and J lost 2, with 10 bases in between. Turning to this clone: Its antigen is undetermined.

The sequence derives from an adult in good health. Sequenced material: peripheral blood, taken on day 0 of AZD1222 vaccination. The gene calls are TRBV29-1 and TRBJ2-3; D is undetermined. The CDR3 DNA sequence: TGCAGCGTTGCCGGACGTTACACAGATACGCAGTATTTT. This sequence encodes CSVAGRYTDTQYF.